Listed below are T cell receptor beta chains from one sample, sequenced in a study of radiation and T cells in renal cell carcinoma. Measured with immunoSEQ multiplex PCR; TCRdb has only the in-frame clones, and not every one. The repertoire includes about 86,000 clones, roughly 80% of them detected once, and around 9.4% sits in the top ten. The sample was blood, taken from a patient whose treatment included radiotherapy and nephrectomy. Receptors were obtained from a man aged 45-60 years with renal cell carcinoma. The CDR3 runs from the conserved cysteine through the conserved F or W. A D gene is named only where the DNA matches it firmly. Part of the rows lack a size; the others show once, few, many or a class for expanded clones.

size: NA; length: 12; J: TRBJ2-4; D: TRBD2; V: TRBV10-1; DNA: TGCGCCAGCTCCCCGACTAGCGGAAGGCAGTACTTC; CDR3: CASSPTSGRQYF
size: NA; length: 16; J: TRBJ2-7; D: NA; V: TRBV6-1; DNA: TGTGCCAGCAGTGAATCTCTGCCAACCACGGGGTACGAGCAGTACTTC; CDR3: CASSESLPTTGYEQYF
size: once; length: 14; J: TRBJ2-2; D: NA; V: TRBV6-6; DNA: TGTGCCAGCAGCCGTACCAGGGTGACCGGGGAGCTGTTTTTT; CDR3: CASSRTRVTGELFF
size: NA; length: 15; J: TRBJ2-5; D: NA; V: TRBV6-6; DNA: TGTGCCAGCAATCAAAAAATCCAGGGCGAAGAGACCCAGTACTTC; CDR3: CASNQKIQGEETQYF
size: NA; length: 15; J: TRBJ2-2; D: TRBD1; V: TRBV29-1; DNA: TGCAGCGTTGAAGAGGGGACAGGGGGCCTCGGGGAGCTGTTTTTT; CDR3: CSVEEGTGGLGELFF
size: NA; length: 13; J: TRBJ1-2; D: NA; V: TRBV2; DNA: TGTGCCAGCAGGGGGGACGGAATCTATGGCTACACCTTC; CDR3: CASRGDGIYGYTF
size: few; length: 15; J: TRBJ1-2; D: TRBD1; V: TRBV6-1; DNA: TGTGCCAGCAGTACCTGGACAGGTGGCAACTATGGCTACACCTTC; CDR3: CASSTWTGGNYGYTF
size: NA; length: 19; J: TRBJ1-1; D: NA; V: TRBV6-8; DNA: TGTGCCAGCAGCCTCTACCTCATAGGATTGATACAGGGAAACACTGAAGCTTTCTTT; CDR3: CASSLYLIGLIQGNTEAFF
size: once; length: 14; J: TRBJ2-2; D: TRBD1; V: TRBV6-6; DNA: TGTGCCAGCAGACAACAGGGGGCTGGCGGGGAGCTGTTTTTT; CDR3: CASRQQGAGGELFF
size: NA; length: 16; J: TRBJ2-5; D: NA; V: TRBV19; DNA: TGTGCCAGTAGTATTTTTTTGGGGACACAACAGGAGACCCAGTACTTC; CDR3: CASSIFLGTQQETQYF